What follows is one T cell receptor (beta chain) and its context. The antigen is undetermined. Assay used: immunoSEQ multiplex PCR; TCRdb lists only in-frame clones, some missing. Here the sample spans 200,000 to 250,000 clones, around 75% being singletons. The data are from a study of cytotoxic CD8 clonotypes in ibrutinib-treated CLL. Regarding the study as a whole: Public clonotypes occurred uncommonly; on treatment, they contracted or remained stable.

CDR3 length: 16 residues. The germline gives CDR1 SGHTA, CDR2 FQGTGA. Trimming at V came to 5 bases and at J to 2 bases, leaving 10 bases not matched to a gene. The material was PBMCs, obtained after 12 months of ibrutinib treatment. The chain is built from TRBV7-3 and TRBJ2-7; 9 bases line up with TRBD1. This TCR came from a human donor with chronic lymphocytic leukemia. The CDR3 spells CASSHGTGRKTYEQYF. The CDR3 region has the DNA TGTGCCAGCAGCCACGGGACAGGGAGGAAAACCTACGAGCAGTACTTC.